This T cell receptor beta chain originates from a study of vaccination and CD4 T cells after COVID-19. Turning to this clonotype: The antigen remains undetermined.

Looked up from germline, CDR1 is SEHNR and CDR2 is FQNEAQ (reference sequence). CDR3 length: 17 amino acids. V lost 1 base to trimming and J lost 1 base; unmatched junction nucleotides: 7. Treatment indicated: roughly 11-day PBMC culture with coronavirus spike peptide pools or control peptides (ViraFEST assay). Once obtained from cultured CD4+ T cells, the DNA was sequenced using the Oncomine TCR Beta short-read assay. TCRdb ran MiXCR on the PCR reads and lists one entry per CDR3 protein. The sample has 15,000 or so distinct CDR3 sequences; roughly half are singletons. This chain uses TRBV7-9 with TRBJ1-5, with 7 bases matching TRBD1. This receptor was identified in a human donor with COVID-19. The specimen was cultured CD4+ T cells from blood, collected after SARS-CoV-2 vaccination. The CDR3 DNA reads TGTGCCAGCAGCTTAGTATTGACAGGGAAGAGCAATCAGCCCCAGCATTTT. Translating it yields CASSLVLTGKSNQPQHF.